This paragraph reports one T cell receptor (beta chain). Its antigen remains unidentified. Scientists made TCR beta libraries using quantitative 5'-RACE with molecular barcodes. Using its own MiXCR run on the 5' RACE reads, TCRdb lists one record per CDR3 protein. The sample records 200,000 to 300,000 distinct CDR3 sequences, about 30% being singletons. This sample is part of a study of CD8 T cells in ankylosing spondylitis. Notes on the study in general: Disease-linked clones displayed a CD8+ phenotype and appeared relatively rarely in peripheral blood. The authors reported significant enrichment of disease-linked clones in matched ankylosing spondylitis synovial fluid. For ankylosing spondylitis blood, a TCR beta motif of 7 or 8 highly homologous variants appeared characteristic.

Per the germline V gene, CDR1 is SQVTM and CDR2 is ANQGSEA. This CDR3 spans 11 amino acids. With 6 bases removed from V and 4 bases from J, the gap between germline ends came to 10 bases. The source of this sequence is a male donor with ankylosing spondylitis or in good health (not recorded which). Source material: blood, either unsorted or a sorted T cell fraction (not recorded which). The chain couples TRBV29-1 to TRBJ2-7; D may be TRBD2 (6 bases). For the CDR3, the DNA is TGCAGCGTCGCAGGGACTTACGAGCAGTACTTC. Translation gives CSVAGTYEQYF.